This note documents a single T cell receptor beta chain sequence. These data come from a study of radiotherapy plus CTLA-4 blockade in lung cancer. This CDR3 is built from 15 residues. Per germline, CDR1 SGHNT and CDR2 YYREEE (reference sequence). With V trimmed by 3 bases and J by 4 bases, 9 bases remained unmatched. Measured with immunoSEQ multiplex PCR; TCRdb has only the in-frame clones, and not every one. The table lists 51,000 or so clones, 70% to 80% of them singletons. The receptor comes from a human donor with non-small cell lung cancer who had stable disease on radiotherapy plus ipilimumab. V usage is TRBV5-4 and J usage is TRBJ2-5; TRBD2 aligns across 7 bases. The sequences come from peripheral blood, collected from a patient treated with radiotherapy plus ipilimumab. CDR3 coding DNA: TGTGCCAGCAGCTACTCGACTAGCCCCTTAGAGACCCAGTACTTC. It encodes CASSYSTSPLETQYF.